This T cell receptor (beta chain) derives from a study of T-cell memory formation after mild COVID-19. CDR3 length: 14 residues. Trimming removed 4 bases at V and 6 bases at J, with 16 bases between. The germline V gene encodes CDR1 SGDLS and CDR2 YYNGEE. As concerns this clonotype: As yet, its antigen is unknown.

Study findings and constraints: SARS-CoV-2 specificity was not confirmed for second-wave clones peaking on day 37.

TCRalpha and TCRbeta libraries used 5'RACE with constant-segment primers and UMIs. TCRdb processed the 5' RACE reads anew with MiXCR; each CDR3 protein has one entry. The table records about 270,000 distinct CDR3 sequences, 15% to 20% of them present only once. This receptor was identified in a man between 18 and 35 years old who had mild COVID-19 (a few samples of this study predate the infection). Cell type and time point are not known. This chain joins TRBV9 and TRBJ1-2, with D perhaps TRBD1 (6 bases). Specimen: PBMCs or a T cell subset sorted from them (not recorded which). CDR3 in amino acids: CASSTSMGGHGYTF. In DNA form, the CDR3 reads TGTGCCAGCAGCACCTCGATGGGGGGGCATGGCTACACCTTC.